The 5 T cell receptor beta chains below come from one sample, sequenced in a study of cytomegalovirus exposure and HLA in healthy donors. Clones were read by immunoSEQ multiplex PCR, and TCRdb kept only the in-frame ones, dropping some. The data contain 260,000 or so clones, 88% of them singletons. Sequenced sample: PBMCs. These receptors all stem from a woman aged 18-29 years in good health and CMV-seronegative.

The J gene is TRBJ2-7, the V gene TRBV9; 15 bases are shared with TRBD2. V dropped 3 bases and J dropped 6; count of bases not matched to a gene: 7. The CDR3 runs 16 residues. CDR1 and CDR2 (germline): SGDLS, YYNGEE. CDR3 sequence reads: CASSAGTSGRMGEQYF. CDR3 DNA sequence: TGTGCCAGCAGCGCCGGGACTAGCGGGAGGATGGGCGAGCAGTACTTC.

The chain combines TRBV5-1 with TRBJ2-2; perhaps TRBD1 as D (6 bases). CDR3 length: 15 residues. From germline, CDR1 is SGHRS and CDR2 YFSETQ. Between the trimmed V and J ends, which lost 0 bases and 5 bases, there was a span of 11 bases. The DNA for the CDR3 is TGCGCCAGCAGCTTGGAGGGGGTTAGTACCGGGGAGCTGTTTTTT. It yields the protein CASSLEGVSTGELFF.

The chain carries TRBV25-1 and TRBJ2-2, with a possible D match to TRBD1 (6 bases). This CDR3 is built from 15 residues. Trimming removed 4 bases from V and 2 bases from J, with 11 bases in between. CDR1 and CDR2 (germline): MGHDK, SYGVNS. CDR3: CASSGQGTNTGELFF. CDR3 sequence (DNA): TGTGCCAGCAGTGGGCAGGGGACAAACACCGGGGAGCTGTTTTTT.

The chain carries TRBV5-1 and TRBJ1-1, with 10 bases lining up with TRBD1. Losses at the gene ends were 3 bases for V and 3 bases for J; bases not matched to a gene: 5. Germline assignment: CDR1 SGHRS and CDR2 YFSETQ. CDR3 length: 15 residues. CDR3 sequence: CASSSRQGAYTEAFF. The CDR3 bases are TGCGCCAGCAGCTCAAGACAGGGGGCGTACACTGAAGCTTTCTTT. Full variable domain (remainder filled in from reference TRBV5-1 and TRBJ1-1): KAGVTQTPRYLIKTRGQQVTLSCSPISGHRSVSWYQQTPGQGLQFLFEYFSETQRNKGNFPGRFSGRQFSNSRSEMNVSTLELGDSALYLCASSSRQGAYTEAFFGQGTRLTVV.

The genes are TRBV5-4 and TRBJ2-2; 7 bases are a match to TRBD1. The CDR3 is made up of 17 amino acids. Looked up from germline, CDR1 is SGHNT and CDR2 is YYREEE (reference sequence). The junction had 16 bases not matched to a gene; V was cut back by 6 bases and J by 5 bases. The CDR3 DNA reads TGTGCCAGCACCCGAGGGGCGACAGGGACGGTGACCGGGGAGCTGTTTTTT. Protein: CASTRGATGTVTGELFF. Filled out from reference TRBV5-4 and TRBJ2-2, the complete variable domain reads ETGVTQSPTHLIKTRGQQVTLRCSSQSGHNTVSWYQQALGQGPQFIFQYYREEENGRGNFPPRFSGLQFPNYSSELNVNALELDDSALYLCASTRGATGTVTGELFFGEGSRLTVL.